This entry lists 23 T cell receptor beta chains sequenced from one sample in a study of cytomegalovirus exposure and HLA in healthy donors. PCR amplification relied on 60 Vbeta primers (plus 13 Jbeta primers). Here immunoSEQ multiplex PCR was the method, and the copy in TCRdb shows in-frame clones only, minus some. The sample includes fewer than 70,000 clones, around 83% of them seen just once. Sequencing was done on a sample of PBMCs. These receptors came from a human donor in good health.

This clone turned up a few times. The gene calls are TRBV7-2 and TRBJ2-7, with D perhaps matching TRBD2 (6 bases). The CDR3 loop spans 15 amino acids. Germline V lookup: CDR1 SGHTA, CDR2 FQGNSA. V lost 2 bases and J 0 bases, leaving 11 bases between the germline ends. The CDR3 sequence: CASSLRGGVSYEQYF. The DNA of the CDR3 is TGTGCCAGCAGCTTAAGGGGCGGGGTCTCCTACGAGCAGTACTTC. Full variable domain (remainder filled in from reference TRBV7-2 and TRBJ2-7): GAGVSQSPSNKVTEKGKDVELRCDPISGHTALYWYRQSLGQGLEFLIYFQGNSAPDKSGLPSDRFSAERTGGSVSTLTIQRTQQEDSAVYLCASSLRGGVSYEQYFGPGTRLTVT.

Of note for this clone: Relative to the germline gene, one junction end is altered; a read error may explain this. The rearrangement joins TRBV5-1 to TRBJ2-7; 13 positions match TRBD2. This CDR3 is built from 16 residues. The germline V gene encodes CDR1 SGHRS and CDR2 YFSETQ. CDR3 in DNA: TGCGCCAGCAGCTTGGTTACTAGCGGGGGGGCCTATGAGCAGTACTTC. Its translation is CASSLVTSGGAYEQYF.

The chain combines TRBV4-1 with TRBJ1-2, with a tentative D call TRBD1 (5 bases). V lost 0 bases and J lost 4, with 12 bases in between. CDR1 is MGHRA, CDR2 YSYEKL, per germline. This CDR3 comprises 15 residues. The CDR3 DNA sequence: TGCGCCAGCAGCCAAGATTCAGGGAGGGGCTATGGCTACACCTTC. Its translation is CASSQDSGRGYGYTF.

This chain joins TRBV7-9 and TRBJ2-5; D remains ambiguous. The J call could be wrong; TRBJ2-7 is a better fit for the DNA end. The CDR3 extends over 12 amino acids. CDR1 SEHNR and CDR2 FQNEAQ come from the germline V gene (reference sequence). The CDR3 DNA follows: TGTGCCAGCAGCCTCGGAGCGTACGAGCAGTACTTC. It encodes CASSLGAYEQYF.

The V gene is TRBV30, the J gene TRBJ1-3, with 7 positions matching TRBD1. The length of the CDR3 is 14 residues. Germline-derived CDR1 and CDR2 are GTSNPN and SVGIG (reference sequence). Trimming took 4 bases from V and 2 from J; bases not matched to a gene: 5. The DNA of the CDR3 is TGTGCCTGGAATCATCAGGGGGCTGGAAACACCATATATTTT. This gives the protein CAWNHQGAGNTIYF. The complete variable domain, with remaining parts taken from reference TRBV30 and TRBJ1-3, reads SQTIHQWPATLVQPVGSPLSLECTVEGTSNPNLYWYRQAAGRGLQLLFYSVGIGQISSEVPQNLSASRPQDRQFILSSKKLLLSDSGFYLCAWNHQGAGNTIYFGEGSWLTVV.

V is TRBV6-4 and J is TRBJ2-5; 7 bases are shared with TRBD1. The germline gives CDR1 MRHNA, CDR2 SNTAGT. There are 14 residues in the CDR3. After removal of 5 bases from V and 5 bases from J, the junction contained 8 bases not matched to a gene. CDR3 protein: CASSSTGTSETQYF. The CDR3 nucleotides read TGTGCCAGCAGTTCGACAGGGACCAGCGAGACCCAGTACTTC.

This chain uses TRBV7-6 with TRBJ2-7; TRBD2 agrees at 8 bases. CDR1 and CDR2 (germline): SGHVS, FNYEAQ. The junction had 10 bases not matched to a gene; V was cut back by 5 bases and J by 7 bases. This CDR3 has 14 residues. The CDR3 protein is CASSTKAGAEEQYF. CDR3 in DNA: TGTGCCAGCAGCACTAAAGCGGGGGCCGAGGAGCAGTACTTC.

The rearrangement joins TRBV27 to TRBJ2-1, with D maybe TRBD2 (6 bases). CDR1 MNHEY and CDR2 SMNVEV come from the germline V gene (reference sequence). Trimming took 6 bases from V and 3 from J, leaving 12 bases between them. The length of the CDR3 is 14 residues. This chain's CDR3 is CASRTSTGYNEQFF. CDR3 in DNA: TGTGCCAGCAGGACTAGTACCGGCTACAATGAGCAGTTCTTC.

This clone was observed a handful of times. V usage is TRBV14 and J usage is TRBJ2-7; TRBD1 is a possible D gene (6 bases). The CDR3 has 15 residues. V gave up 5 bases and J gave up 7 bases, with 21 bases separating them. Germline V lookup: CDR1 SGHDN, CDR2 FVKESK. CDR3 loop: CASSGPETGSGEQYF. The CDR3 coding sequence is TGTGCCAGCAGCGGCCCGGAAACAGGGTCGGGTGAGCAGTACTTC.

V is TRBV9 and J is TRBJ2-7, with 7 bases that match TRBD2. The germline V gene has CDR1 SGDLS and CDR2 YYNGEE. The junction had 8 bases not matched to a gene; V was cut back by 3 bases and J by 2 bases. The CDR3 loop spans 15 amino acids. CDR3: CASSGGAGPAYEQYF. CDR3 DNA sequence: TGTGCCAGCAGCGGAGGAGCGGGACCGGCCTACGAGCAGTACTTC.

CDR3 sequence reads: CASTTPTGAEYCGYTF. CDR3 bases: TGTGCCAGCACCACCCCGACAGGGGCGGAGTATTGTGGCTACACCTTC. This rearrangement joins TRBV28 to TRBJ1-2; 8 bases agree with TRBD1. There are 16 residues in the CDR3. V trimming: 7 bases; J trimming: 7 bases; junction bases outside the gene matches: 17. Per the germline V gene, CDR1 is MDHEN and CDR2 is SYDVKM.

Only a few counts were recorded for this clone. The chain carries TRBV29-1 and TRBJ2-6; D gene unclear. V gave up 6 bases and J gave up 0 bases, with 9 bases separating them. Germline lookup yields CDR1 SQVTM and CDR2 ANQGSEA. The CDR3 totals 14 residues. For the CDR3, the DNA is TGCAGCGTCCTACGGTACTCTGGGGCCAACGTCCTGACTTTC. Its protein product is CSVLRYSGANVLTF.

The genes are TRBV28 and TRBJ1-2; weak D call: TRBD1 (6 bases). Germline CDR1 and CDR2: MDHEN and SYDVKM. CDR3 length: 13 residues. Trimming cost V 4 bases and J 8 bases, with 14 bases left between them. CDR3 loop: CASSWAGASGYTF. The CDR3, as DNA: TGTGCCAGCAGTTGGGCAGGGGCGTCAGGCTACACCTTC.

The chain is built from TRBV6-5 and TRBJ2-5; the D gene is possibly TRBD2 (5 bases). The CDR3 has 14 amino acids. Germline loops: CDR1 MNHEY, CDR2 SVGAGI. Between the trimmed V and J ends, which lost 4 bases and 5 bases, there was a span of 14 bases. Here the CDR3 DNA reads TGTGCCAGCAGTTTGGATACAGCGGCTGAGACCCAGTACTTC. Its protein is CASSLDTAAETQYF.

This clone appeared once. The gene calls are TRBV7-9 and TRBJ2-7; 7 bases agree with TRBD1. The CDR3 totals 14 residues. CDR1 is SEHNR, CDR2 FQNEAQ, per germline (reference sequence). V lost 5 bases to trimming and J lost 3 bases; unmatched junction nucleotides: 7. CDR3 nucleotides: TGTGCCAGCAGCCCCCGACAGGGAATCTACGAGCAGTACTTC. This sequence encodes CASSPRQGIYEQYF.

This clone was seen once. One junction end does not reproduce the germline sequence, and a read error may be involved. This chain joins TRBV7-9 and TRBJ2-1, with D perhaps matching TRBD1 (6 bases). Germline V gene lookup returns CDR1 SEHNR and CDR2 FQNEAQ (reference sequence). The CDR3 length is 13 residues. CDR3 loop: CSSRGPIVNEQFF. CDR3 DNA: TGTTCCAGCAGGGGCCCTATTGTAAATGAGCAGTTCTTC. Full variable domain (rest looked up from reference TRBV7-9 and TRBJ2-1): DTGVSQNPRHKITKRGQNVTFRCDPISEHNRLYWYRQTLGQGPEFLTYFQNEAQLEKSRLLSDRFSAERPKGSFSTLEIQRTEQGDSAMYLCSSRGPIVNEQFFGPGTRLTVL.

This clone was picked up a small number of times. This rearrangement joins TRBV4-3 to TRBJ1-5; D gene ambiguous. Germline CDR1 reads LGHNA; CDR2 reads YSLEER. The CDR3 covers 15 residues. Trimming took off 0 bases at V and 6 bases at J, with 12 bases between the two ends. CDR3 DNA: TGCGCCAGCAGCCAAGATCTCGCGTATGGTCAGCCCCAGCATTTT. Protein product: CASSQDLAYGQPQHF.

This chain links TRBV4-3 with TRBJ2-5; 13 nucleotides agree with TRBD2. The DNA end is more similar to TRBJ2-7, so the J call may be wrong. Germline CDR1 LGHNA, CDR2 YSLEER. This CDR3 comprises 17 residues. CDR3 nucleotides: TGCGCCAGCAGCCAAGCCGGACTAGCGGGAGTACCCTACGAGCAGTACTTC. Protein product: CASSQAGLAGVPYEQYF.

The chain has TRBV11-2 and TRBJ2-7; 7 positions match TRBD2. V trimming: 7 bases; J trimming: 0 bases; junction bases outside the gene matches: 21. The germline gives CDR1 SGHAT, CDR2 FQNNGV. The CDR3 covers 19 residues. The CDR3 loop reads CASTARSGIAGLSSYEQYF. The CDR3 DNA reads TGTGCCAGCACTGCACGGTCGGGAATAGCGGGTCTCAGCTCCTACGAGCAGTACTTC.

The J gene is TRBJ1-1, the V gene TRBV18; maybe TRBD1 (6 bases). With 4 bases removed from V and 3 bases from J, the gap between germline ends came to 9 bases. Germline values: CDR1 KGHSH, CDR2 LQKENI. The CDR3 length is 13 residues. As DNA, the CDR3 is TGTGCCAGCTCACTTTGGACAGACACTGAAGCTTTCTTT. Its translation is CASSLWTDTEAFF.

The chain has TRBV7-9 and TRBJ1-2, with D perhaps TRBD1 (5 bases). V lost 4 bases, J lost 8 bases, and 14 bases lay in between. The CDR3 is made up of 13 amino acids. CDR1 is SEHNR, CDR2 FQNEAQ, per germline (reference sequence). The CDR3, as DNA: TGTGCCAGCAGCTACTCAGGGCTTCAGGGCTACACCTTC. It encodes CASSYSGLQGYTF.

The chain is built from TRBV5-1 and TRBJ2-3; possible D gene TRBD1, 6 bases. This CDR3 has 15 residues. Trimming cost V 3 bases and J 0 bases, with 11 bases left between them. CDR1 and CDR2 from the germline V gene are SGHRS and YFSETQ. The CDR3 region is CASSSRDISTDTQYF. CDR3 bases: TGCGCCAGCAGCTCCCGGGACATAAGCACAGATACGCAGTATTTT.

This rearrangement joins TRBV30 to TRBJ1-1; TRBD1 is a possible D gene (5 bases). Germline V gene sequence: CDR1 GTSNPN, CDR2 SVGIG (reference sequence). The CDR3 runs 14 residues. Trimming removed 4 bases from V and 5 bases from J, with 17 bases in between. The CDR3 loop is CAWTTGGVRTEAFF. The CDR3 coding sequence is TGTGCCTGGACGACGGGGGGGGTGAGAACTGAAGCTTTCTTT.